This T cell receptor beta chain was sequenced for a study of blood T cell repertoires in COVID-19 (dated by TCRdb to about 2020). Notes on the research overall: The collaborator samples originated in the United States, Italy and Spain and spanned the acute and convalescent phases of COVID-19. Where HLA class I and class II types were available, the types were taken from metadata supplied by the sample provider, not from assay-based typing. A de-identified subject ID, COVID-19 status, age in years and sex were almost always included in the sample metadata. The repertoires were released in a freely available public database meant as a resource for research on the immune response to SARS-CoV-2. Deeply sampled blood TCRbeta repertoires from subjects exposed to, actively infected with, or recovered from COVID-19 were included in the dataset. The prospective study material was composed of cDNA or gDNA derived from T cells, B-cell-depleted T cells, or PBMCs. The samples were drawn from the first 160 participants of the ongoing ImmuneRACE study and from 1,254 subjects provided by 6 global collaborators.

Reading from cysteine to phenylalanine, the CDR3 counts 13 amino acids. Just CDR3 DNA is preserved here, 39 bases in frame from base 1. The V end gives up 6 bases and the J end 13 bases, leaving 11 bases in the junction not matched to a gene. CDR1 and CDR2 are drawn from the germline V gene (reference sequence): MNHEY, SMNVEV. TCRbeta CDR3 regions were amplified from genomic DNA by means of the immunoSEQ Assay, a bias-controlled multiplex PCR. Regarding the original processing steps: The number of nucleated cells in each sample was estimated from the amplification of reference gene primers within the assay. To quantify the absolute abundance of each unique TCRbeta CDR3 rearrangement, sequence reads were collapsed and filtered. For each sample, productive Simpson clonality was calculated as the square root of Simpson's diversity index across productive rearrangements. TCRdb obtained this table from immuneACCESS and retained in-frame rearrangements with V and J assigned. These tables miss some clones; where compared with another copy, unresolved V genes account for less than half of the shortfall, and the remainder is unexplained. V and J calls and clone size are as listed in that table; D and trimming were resolved from the DNA. In all, the sample holds about 130,000 clones, and 80% to 85% of those were seen once. The ten largest clones add up to 15% to 20% of the sample.

Enrolling through a virtual design, the prospective study's participants ranged in age from roughly 18 to 100 years and lived across some 23 United States geographic areas. In the prospective study, participants were assigned to cohorts based on the clinical history participants reported in a screening survey and a study questionnaire. Recovered participants in ImmuneRACE Cohort 3 were defined as having two consecutive negative NP/OP PCR tests, clearance from a healthcare professional, or resolution of symptoms. Mobile phlebotomists in the prospective study collected whole blood, serum and a nasopharyngeal or oropharyngeal swab from every participant. Prospective study participants could optionally give additional blood draws and questionnaires over a 2-month period. Prospective study blood samples were shipped either frozen or at room temperature before DNA extraction. Regarding this clone: Its antigen specificity is not known. Base qualities are missing; no much larger clone stands one base away.

Overall study outcomes, separate from this receptor: Clinical and demographic metadata were provided uncurated, with the amount varying by source and participant.

What was sequenced was PBMCs or T cells enriched from blood (not recorded which). The clonotype was recovered from a man under 40 who had recovered from COVID-19. The sequence links TRBV27 to TRBJ2-1, with 8 bases matching TRBD2. Read as DNA, the sequence is TGTGCCAGCAGAGGGGGACTAGGAAGATATCAGTTCTTC. This gives the protein CASRGGLGRYQFF.